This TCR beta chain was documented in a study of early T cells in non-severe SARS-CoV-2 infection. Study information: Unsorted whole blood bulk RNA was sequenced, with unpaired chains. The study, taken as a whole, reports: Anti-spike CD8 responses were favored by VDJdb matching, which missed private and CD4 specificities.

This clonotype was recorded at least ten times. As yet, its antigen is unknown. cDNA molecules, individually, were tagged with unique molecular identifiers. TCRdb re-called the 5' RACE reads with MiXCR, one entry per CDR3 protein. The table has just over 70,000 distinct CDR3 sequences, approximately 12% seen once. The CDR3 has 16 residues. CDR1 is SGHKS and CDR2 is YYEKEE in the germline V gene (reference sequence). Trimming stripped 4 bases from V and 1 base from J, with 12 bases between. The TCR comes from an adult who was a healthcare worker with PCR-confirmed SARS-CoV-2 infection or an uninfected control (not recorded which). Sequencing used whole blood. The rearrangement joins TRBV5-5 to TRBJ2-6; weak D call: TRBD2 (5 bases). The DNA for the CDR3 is TGTGCCAGCAGCCTCCGGACTTTGTCTGGGGCCAACGTCCTGACTTTC. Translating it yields CASSLRTLSGANVLTF.